This TCR beta chain was sequenced in a study of T cell responses to AZD1222 COVID-19 vaccine. Study-wide findings and caveats: Spike-specific TCR breadth rose after two AZD1222 doses, and depth rose as well. After the peak T cell response, and only then, were repertoires sampled. White British donors predominated, females outnumbered males, and clonal diversity was possibly underestimated. As reported, nearly half of all spike-specific TCRs target variant regions that are unmutated.

About this clone: Antigen: not known.

The germline V and J ends were trimmed by 1 base and 5 bases, with 11 bases remaining between them. From germline, CDR1 is LNHDA and CDR2 SQIVND (reference sequence). The CDR3 is 14 residues long. The table came from immunoSEQ multiplex PCR; TCRdb's copy has only in-frame clones and leaves some out. The sample has roughly 140,000 clones, over 80% seen once; the top ten hold about 9.8%. The sequence came from an adult who received the AZD1222 COVID-19 vaccine. Sequenced here: peripheral blood, sampled 28 days after the second AZD1222 dose. The chain is built from TRBV19 and TRBJ2-5; D not certain. The CDR3 sequence: CASSIGGLGETQYF. CDR3 nucleotide sequence: TGTGCCAGTAGTATAGGGGGTTTAGGGGAGACCCAGTACTTC.